The 21 T cell receptor beta chains listed next were all sequenced from one sample in a study of shared clonotypes between healthy human individuals. TCRdb's table, derived via immunoSEQ multiplex PCR, lists solely in-frame clones and lacks some. In the table there are approximately 2.5 million clones, 90% to 95% of which are singletons. The sample taken for sequencing was naive CD4+ T cells sorted from blood. Subset noted: CD45RA+ positively selected. These receptors were taken from a man between 18 and 29 years old in good health.

CDR3 amino acids: CASSPPGGFGETQYF. For the CDR3, the DNA is TGTGCCAGCTCACCCCCGGGTGGATTCGGAGAGACCCAGTACTTC. The chain has TRBV18 and TRBJ2-5; no firm D call. CDR1 and CDR2 from the germline V gene are KGHSH and LQKENI. This CDR3 comprises 15 residues. The V and J ends lost 3 bases and 4 bases respectively, with 15 bases between them.

The rearrangement joins TRBV4-1 to TRBJ2-7; 12 nucleotides agree with TRBD2. Germline lookup yields CDR1 MGHRA and CDR2 YSYEKL. V shed 2 bases and J 3 bases; nucleotides not matched to a gene: 2. The CDR3 contains 15 residues. The CDR3, as DNA: TGCGCCAGCAGCCAAACGGGACTAGCGGGCTACGAGCAGTACTTC. Amino acids: CASSQTGLAGYEQYF.

The V and J genes are TRBV6-1 and TRBJ1-2; TRBD1 matches 9 bases. This CDR3 is built from 14 residues. Looked up from germline, CDR1 is MNHNS and CDR2 is SASEGT. Germline trimming cut 5 bases from V and 2 bases from J; bases unmatched to any gene: 3. The CDR3 DNA is TGTGCCAGCAGTCCGGACAGGGGCAACTATGGCTACACCTTC. Translated: CASSPDRGNYGYTF.

V and J are TRBV27 and TRBJ1-6, with D hard to call. This CDR3 is 15 amino acids long. V gave up 3 bases and J gave up 3 bases, with 9 bases separating them. Germline V gene sequence: CDR1 MNHEY, CDR2 SMNVEV (reference sequence). CDR3 protein: CASSFGQVYNSPLHF. The CDR3 coding sequence is TGTGCCAGCAGTTTCGGCCAAGTCTATAATTCACCCCTCCACTTT.

The genes are TRBV7-9 and TRBJ2-3; tentatively, D is TRBD1 or TRBD2 (5 bases each). With 4 bases removed from V and 3 bases from J, the gap between germline ends came to 11 bases. Germline lookup yields CDR1 SEHNR and CDR2 FQNEAQ (reference sequence). CDR3 size: 14 residues. CDR3 in DNA: TGTGCCAGCAGCTCGGGGACGGAGACAGATACGCAGTATTTT. Translating gives CASSSGTETDTQYF.

For the CDR3, the DNA is TGTGCCAGTAGTATGACACCCTATGGCTACACCTTC. Translating gives CASSMTPYGYTF. V gene TRBV19 combines with J gene TRBJ1-2, with unresolved D. The germline V and J ends were trimmed by 3 bases and 4 bases, with 6 bases remaining between them. Germline CDR1 is LNHDA and CDR2 is SQIVND (reference sequence). The CDR3 totals 12 residues.

The chain uses TRBV4-1 and TRBJ2-7; 9 nucleotides match TRBD1. Per the germline V gene, CDR1 is MGHRA and CDR2 is YSYEKL. The CDR3 extends over 14 amino acids. V was pared by 3 bases and J by 3 bases, with 3 bases of the junction left unmatched. CDR3 region: CASSHQGQGYEQYF. In DNA, the CDR3 is TGCGCCAGCAGCCACCAGGGACAGGGCTACGAGCAGTACTTC.

The V gene is TRBV7-2, the J gene TRBJ2-5, with D possibly TRBD1 on 6 matching bases. The V gene's germline CDR1 is SGHTA and CDR2 FQGNSA. This CDR3 has 14 residues. V lost 0 bases, J lost 5 bases, and 10 bases lay in between. The CDR3, as DNA: TGTGCCAGCAGCTTAGCCCCAGGGGTGGAGACCCAGTACTTC. Translating it yields CASSLAPGVETQYF.

The rearrangement links TRBV5-4 to TRBJ1-1; possible D gene TRBD1, 5 bases. CDR1 SGHNT and CDR2 YYREEE come from the germline V gene (reference sequence). This CDR3 has 16 amino acids. Trimming removed 1 base at V and 4 bases at J, with 17 bases between. The CDR3, as DNA: TGTGCCAGCAGCTTGAAGGAAGTCAGGGAGGGCACTGAAGCTTTCTTT. It is translated as CASSLKEVREGTEAFF.

This chain links TRBV7-9 with TRBJ2-2; 11 nucleotides line up with TRBD1. V lost 4 bases, J lost 1 base, and 11 bases stayed unmatched. Germline V gene sequence: CDR1 SEHNR, CDR2 FQNEAQ (reference sequence). The CDR3 totals 19 residues. CDR3 nucleotide sequence: TGTGCCAGCAGCTCATGGACAGGGGGCAAAGCGCGGAACACCGGGGAGCTGTTTTTT. Amino acid sequence: CASSSWTGGKARNTGELFF.

The chain has TRBV28 and TRBJ2-7; unclear D gene. The CDR3 is 17 residues long. Germline V gives CDR1 MDHEN, CDR2 SYDVKM. The V end lost 2 bases, the J end lost 4 bases, and 21 bases lay between the germline ends. Here the CDR3 DNA reads TGTGCCAGCAGTTTAAATGGAGACCCCCGAAGTGGTTACGAGCAGTACTTC. Protein sequence: CASSLNGDPRSGYEQYF.

The genes are TRBV6-1 and TRBJ1-6; D unclear. This CDR3 contains 12 residues. CDR1 is MNHNS and CDR2 is SASEGT in the germline V gene. Trimming shortened V by 10 bases and J by 7 bases, and 11 bases separated the two germline ends. The CDR3 DNA reads TGTGCCACCAACTACCCGAATTCACCCCTCCACTTT. Protein: CATNYPNSPLHF.

Details on this clone: This CDR3 is also generated by other DNA sequences in the sample. The genes are TRBV5-1 and TRBJ2-5; the D gene is possibly TRBD2 (6 bases). Trimming removed 0 bases at V and 0 bases at J, with 12 bases between. CDR3 length: 16 amino acids. Germline V gives CDR1 SGHRS, CDR2 YFSETQ. The CDR3 coding sequence is TGCGCCAGCAGCTTGGAGGGGCGGGGCTACCAAGAGACCCAGTACTTC. It encodes CASSLEGRGYQETQYF.

The chain recombines TRBV6-5 with TRBJ2-7; 8 nucleotides match TRBD2. The J segment lost 9 bases and the V segment lost 5 bases, leaving 9 bases of the junction unmatched. This CDR3 comprises 13 residues. Germline V gene lookup returns CDR1 MNHEY and CDR2 SVGAGI. CDR3 sequence reads: CASSGRMAGGQYF. In nucleotides, the CDR3 is TGTGCCAGCAGTGGCCGTATGGCGGGAGGGCAGTACTTC.

As regards this clone: Distinct nucleotide sequences in the sample also encode this CDR3. V is TRBV6-5 and J is TRBJ1-1, with D possibly being TRBD1 (5 bases). The CDR3 has 14 amino acids. V shed 6 bases and J shed 1 base, with 12 bases lying between them. Per germline, CDR1 MNHEY and CDR2 SVGAGI. In nucleotides, the CDR3 is TGTGCCAGCAGCTTCAGCGGGGGGAACACTGAAGCTTTCTTT. Its protein is CASSFSGGNTEAFF.

This clone was detected only a few times. The chain couples TRBV29-1 to TRBJ1-2, with TRBD1 as a possible D gene (5 bases). Germline loops: CDR1 SQVTM, CDR2 ANQGSEA. Trimming cost V 6 bases and J 3 bases, with 14 bases left between them. The CDR3 loop spans 13 amino acids. The CDR3 sequence: CSVAVGLDYGYTF. The DNA of the CDR3 is TGCAGCGTGGCCGTGGGGCTCGACTATGGCTACACCTTC. Together with reference TRBV29-1 and TRBJ1-2, the CDR3 gives the full variable domain: SAVISQKPSRDICQRGTSLTIQCQVDSQVTMMFWYRQQPGQSLTLIATANQGSEATYESGFVIDKFPISRPNLTFSTLTVSNMSPEDSSIYLCSVAVGLDYGYTFGSGTRLTVV.

This clone is a singleton in its sample. This sequence joins TRBV6-1 and TRBJ1-5; a possible D gene is TRBD1 (5 bases). Deletions cut 4 bases from V and 2 bases from J, with 15 bases between. Germline V CDR1 and CDR2: MNHNS, SASEGT. The CDR3 spans 16 residues. The CDR3 coding sequence is TGTGCCAGCAGTGCCCGTTATGGGACCGGCAATCAGCCCCAGCATTTT. It encodes CASSARYGTGNQPQHF.

This chain links TRBV5-1 with TRBJ1-3; D perhaps matches TRBD1 (6 bases). Germline assignment: CDR1 SGHRS and CDR2 YFSETQ. Trimming pared 4 bases from V and 4 bases from J, leaving 18 bases between. The CDR3 is 16 amino acids. CDR3 loop: CASSPVPRGVGNTIYF. The DNA for the CDR3 is TGCGCCAGCAGCCCCGTACCCAGGGGAGTCGGAAACACCATATATTTT. Full variable domain (remainder filled in from reference TRBV5-1 and TRBJ1-3): KAGVTQTPRYLIKTRGQQVTLSCSPISGHRSVSWYQQTPGQGLQFLFEYFSETQRNKGNFPGRFSGRQFSNSRSEMNVSTLELGDSALYLCASSPVPRGVGNTIYFGEGSWLTVV.

The genes are TRBV30 and TRBJ2-3; D ambiguous. In germline, CDR1 is GTSNPN, CDR2 SVGIG (reference sequence). CDR3 length: 12 amino acids. Trimming left V 7 bases short and J 2 bases short, with 10 bases between. CDR3 nucleotides: TGTGCCTTAGGTGGTACCACAGATACGCAGTATTTT. Its translation is CALGGTTDTQYF.

The chain links TRBV10-3 to TRBJ1-4; 11 nucleotides line up with TRBD1. CDR3 size: 13 residues. V was clipped by 9 bases and J by 7 bases; unmatched bases: 4. Germline CDR1 is ENHRY and CDR2 is SYGVKD. The CDR3 DNA is TGTGCCATGGGGACAGGGGGTCGTGAAAAACTGTTTTTT. It encodes CAMGTGGREKLFF.

J is TRBJ2-2 and V is TRBV4-1, with D possibly being TRBD2 (6 bases). The V end was cut by 1 base, the J end by 3 bases, with 6 bases between. The CDR3 loop spans 14 amino acids. Germline V gene lookup returns CDR1 MGHRA and CDR2 YSYEKL. The CDR3 is CASSQGDYTGELFF. As DNA, the CDR3 is TGCGCCAGCAGCCAAGGGGACTACACCGGGGAGCTGTTTTTT.